This entry concerns a single T cell receptor (beta chain). The data belong to a study of blood T cell repertoires in COVID-19. Study information: The United States, Italy and Spain provided the acute and convalescent COVID-19 samples. PBMCs, B-cell-depleted T cells, or T cells provided the cDNA or gDNA that made up the material.

Profiling relied on immunoSEQ multiplex PCR, and the TCRdb table lists in-frame clones only, not all of them. The sample carries 120,000 to 150,000 clones, around 84% recorded once. The receptor comes from a human donor in a cohort sampled during active COVID-19. Sequencing was carried out using peripheral blood.

The CDR3 sequence: CASSQDPSGRGHEQFF. The CDR3 DNA reads TGCGCCAGCAGCCAAGATCCAAGCGGGAGGGGCCATGAGCAGTTCTTC. This chain links TRBV4-1 with TRBJ2-1, with 10 bases fitting TRBD2. With V trimmed by 0 bases and J by 8 bases, 7 bases remained unmatched. The CDR3 contains 16 residues. CDR1 MGHRA and CDR2 YSYEKL come from the germline V gene.